This entry lists 17 T cell receptor beta chains sequenced from one sample in a study of blood T cell repertoires in COVID-19. Measured with immunoSEQ multiplex PCR; TCRdb has only the in-frame clones, and not every one. Counted here are 200,000 to 300,000 clones, around 85% occurring once; the ten biggest clones make up over 7.5%. The sample was peripheral blood. Source of these receptors: a man at least 80 years old with acute or convalescent COVID-19.

This clone was counted once. The chain recombines TRBV29-1 with TRBJ2-6; weak D call: TRBD1 (5 bases). V was clipped by 3 bases and J by 4 bases, with 10 bases between them. The CDR3 length is 14 residues. CDR1 and CDR2 (germline): SQVTM, ANQGSEA. CDR3 loop: CSVDRVSGANVLTF. The CDR3 coding sequence is TGCAGCGTTGACAGGGTATCCGGGGCCAACGTCCTGACTTTC.

V is TRBV5-1 and J is TRBJ1-1; D remains unclear. The CDR3 runs to 14 residues. V was trimmed by 7 bases and J by 7 bases, leaving 20 bases between them. Germline CDR1 reads SGHRS; CDR2 reads YFSETQ. CDR3 sequence reads: CASRVGSPGNEAFF. CDR3 nucleotides: TGCGCCAGCCGTGTGGGGAGCCCGGGTAATGAAGCTTTCTTT.

V usage is TRBV7-9 and J usage is TRBJ1-2, with 9 positions matching TRBD1. Germline V gene data show CDR1 as SEHNR and CDR2 as FQNEAQ (reference sequence). CDR3 length: 15 amino acids. V dropped 4 bases and J dropped 2; count of bases not matched to a gene: 5. This CDR3 is CASSSGQGKNYGYTF. CDR3 DNA: TGTGCCAGCAGCTCGGGACAGGGAAAGAACTATGGCTACACCTTC.

The chain carries TRBV27 and TRBJ2-6, with 7 bases matching TRBD1. Germline-derived CDR1 and CDR2 are MNHEY and SMNVEV (reference sequence). CDR3 length: 15 residues. V lost 6 bases, J lost 4 bases, and 6 bases stayed unmatched. The CDR3 DNA follows: TGTGCCAGCAGGCTGACAGGGTGGGGGGCCAACGTCCTGACTTTC. Encoded protein: CASRLTGWGANVLTF.

The V and J genes are TRBV24-1 and TRBJ2-1, with 9 bases aligning to TRBD2. The CDR3 totals 15 residues. V was pared by 7 bases and J by 4 bases, with 7 bases of the junction left unmatched. Germline lookup yields CDR1 KGHDR and CDR2 SFDVKD. DNA for the CDR3: TGTGCCACCAGCTTGACTAGCGGACAATACAATGAGCAGTTCTTC. Translation gives CATSLTSGQYNEQFF.

CDR3 coding DNA: TGTGCCAGCAGCCTAGCACGGGAGCAGTACTTC. Protein sequence: CASSLAREQYF. V is TRBV4-2 and J is TRBJ2-7; D ambiguous. CDR1 LGHNA and CDR2 YNFKEQ come from the germline V gene. The germline V and J ends were trimmed by 4 bases and 7 bases, with 8 bases remaining between them. The CDR3 spans 11 residues.

This chain links TRBV19 with TRBJ1-6, with D possibly matching TRBD1 (6 bases). The V gene lost 5 bases and the J gene lost 10 bases, with 24 bases spanning the gap. Germline V CDR1 and CDR2: LNHDA, SQIVND (reference sequence). The CDR3 has 17 residues. The CDR3 DNA follows: TGTGCCAGTAGTTTATGGAGGGGAGGGGGTCGTCGGTCACCCCTCCACTTT. Translating gives CASSLWRGGGRRSPLHF.

V is TRBV7-7 and J is TRBJ2-2; tentatively, D is TRBD2 (6 bases). V lost 6 bases, J lost 0 bases, and 11 bases lay in between. Germline CDR1 reads SSHAT; CDR2 reads FNYEAQ (reference sequence). The CDR3 covers 15 residues. The CDR3 DNA reads TGTGCCAGCAGACATACTAGCTCGAACACCGGGGAGCTGTTTTTT. It translates to CASRHTSSNTGELFF.

The chain employs TRBV9 and TRBJ1-4; D is unresolved. Germline loops: CDR1 SGDLS, CDR2 YYNGEE. This CDR3 has 16 amino acids. V was pared by 3 bases and J by 1 base, with 13 bases between. The CDR3, as DNA: TGTGCCAGCAGCGCATTTCTCGGGGAAACTAATGAAAAACTGTTTTTT. Protein: CASSAFLGETNEKLFF.

In its sample, this clone was seen a few times. The chain couples TRBV10-3 to TRBJ1-1, with D unresolved. CDR1 is ENHRY and CDR2 is SYGVKD in the germline V gene. The CDR3 spans 13 residues. Trimming cost V 8 bases and J 3 bases, with 13 bases left between them. CDR3 nucleotides: TGTGCCATCTCGGCCGAGGCGGACACTGAAGCTTTCTTT. Translated, it gives CAISAEADTEAFF.

The CDR3 is CASSPPDSRMTLHF. The CDR3 nucleotides read TGTGCCAGCAGTCCTCCGGACAGCCGAATGACCCTCCACTTT. V is TRBV28 and J is TRBJ1-6, with D perhaps matching TRBD1 (6 bases). The CDR3 has 14 residues. V lost 5 bases, J lost 14 bases, and 19 bases lay in between. Germline values: CDR1 MDHEN, CDR2 SYDVKM.

The V and J genes are TRBV9 and TRBJ2-2, with D possibly TRBD2 on 5 matching bases. CDR1 and CDR2 (germline): SGDLS, YYNGEE. The CDR3 is 16 residues long. V was clipped by 4 bases and J by 8 bases, with 21 bases between them. The CDR3 sequence: CASSSPGVGSLGELFF. The CDR3 region has the DNA TGTGCCAGCAGCTCTCCGGGTGTTGGGAGCCTGGGGGAGCTGTTTTTT.

V and J are TRBV7-2 and TRBJ2-7, with 7 bases that match TRBD2. The CDR3 sequence is 15 residues long. V lost 4 bases to trimming and J lost 4 bases; unmatched junction nucleotides: 10. The V gene's germline CDR1 is SGHTA and CDR2 FQGNSA. The DNA of the CDR3 is TGTGCCAGCAGCTGGGGGGGGTTACCCAATTACGAGCAGTACTTC. Its protein product is CASSWGGLPNYEQYF.

The rearrangement links TRBV28 to TRBJ2-1; D may be TRBD1 (6 bases). Germline assignment: CDR1 MDHEN and CDR2 SYDVKM. V was pared by 5 bases and J by 0 bases, with 14 bases between. The CDR3 has 16 residues. The CDR3: CASSPYRASSYNEQFF. For the CDR3, the DNA is TGTGCCAGCAGTCCCTACAGGGCTAGCTCCTACAATGAGCAGTTCTTC. Based on the CDR3 plus reference TRBV28 and TRBJ2-1, the full variable domain is DVKVTQSSRYLVKRTGEKVFLECVQDMDHENMFWYRQDPGLGLRLIYFSYDVKMKEKGDIPEGYSVSREKKERFSLILESASTNQTSMYLCASSPYRASSYNEQFFGPGTRLTVL.

This clone has just one count. This sequence joins TRBV19 and TRBJ2-7, with D possibly TRBD2 on 6 matching bases. V was cut by 0 bases and J by 1 base, with 10 bases left in between. CDR3 size: 15 residues. From germline, CDR1 is LNHDA and CDR2 SQIVND (reference sequence). CDR3 protein: CASSIERGPSYEQYF. For the CDR3, the DNA is TGTGCCAGTAGTATAGAGCGGGGACCTTCCTACGAGCAGTACTTC. The full variable domain, completed using reference TRBV19 and TRBJ2-7, is DGGITQSPKYLFRKEGQNVTLSCEQNLNHDAMYWYRQDPGQGLRLIYYSQIVNDFQKGDIAEGYSVSREKKESFPLTVTSAQKNPTAFYLCASSIERGPSYEQYFGPGTRLTVT.

V and J are TRBV3-1 (or the pseudogene TRBV3-2) and TRBJ1-1, with a possible D match to TRBD1 (5 bases). Germline CDR1 is LGHDT and CDR2 is YNNKEL (reference sequence). V was trimmed by 1 base and J by 1 base, leaving 7 bases between them. This CDR3 spans 14 amino acids. The CDR3 region is CASSQVGGNTEAFF. The CDR3 DNA reads TGTGCCAGCAGCCAAGTGGGGGGGAACACTGAAGCTTTCTTT.

The V gene is TRBV3-1 (or the pseudogene TRBV3-2), the J gene TRBJ1-1; 8 bases are a match to TRBD1. The CDR3 contains 14 residues. Trimming at V came to 5 bases and at J to 5 bases, leaving 7 bases not matched to a gene. The V gene's germline CDR1 is LGHDT and CDR2 YNNKEL (reference sequence). CDR3 in amino acids: CASSATGGWTEAFF. CDR3 nucleotide sequence: TGTGCCAGCAGCGCAACAGGGGGTTGGACTGAAGCTTTCTTT.